These 25 T cell receptor beta chains originate from one sample sequenced in a study of T cells in Graves' hyperthyroidism and ophthalmopathy. The TCR beta CDR3 regions underwent amplification using RNA transcripts as the source. HTBI primers drove first-round RT-PCR of the TCR CDR3. TCRdb passed the multiplex PCR reads through MiXCR, listing each CDR3 protein once. The data hold about 480,000 distinct CDR3 sequences, with around a fifth observed a single time. Sequenced: blood. These receptors all stem from a woman aged 70-85 years with Graves' ophthalmopathy.

As concerns this clonotype: A clone one base away is much larger, so this may be a read error. The chain is built from TRBV19 and TRBJ2-1; 12 bases agree with TRBD2. This CDR3 has 14 residues. With V trimmed by 4 bases and J by 7 bases, 2 bases remained unmatched. Germline loops: CDR1 LNHDA, CDR2 SQIVND (reference sequence). CDR3 DNA sequence: TGTGCCAGTAGTAGACTAGCGGGAGCTAATGAGCAGTTCTTC. This encodes CASSRLAGANEQFF.

The chain has TRBV28 and TRBJ1-1; no clear D gene. Germline V gene sequence: CDR1 MDHEN, CDR2 SYDVKM. This CDR3 has 11 amino acids. The V gene lost 7 bases and the J gene lost 3 bases, with 6 bases spanning the gap. CDR3 sequence: CASNYYTEAFF. DNA for the CDR3: TGTGCCAGCAACTATTACACTGAAGCTTTCTTT.

This sequence joins TRBV19 and TRBJ1-5; maybe TRBD1 (6 bases). The germline gives CDR1 LNHDA, CDR2 SQIVND (reference sequence). Trimming removed 3 bases from V and 6 bases from J, with 15 bases in between. This CDR3 region has 15 residues. CDR3 amino acids: CASSIPGVSGQPQHF. Written as DNA, the CDR3 is TGTGCCAGTAGTATTCCAGGGGTCTCCGGTCAGCCCCAGCATTTT.

To note about this clonotype: A read error may explain this, as a much larger clone is one base away. The chain employs TRBV27 and TRBJ1-1, with a possible D match to TRBD1 (6 bases). The CDR3 totals 15 residues. Germline V gene data show CDR1 as MNHEY and CDR2 as SMNVEV (reference sequence). Here the CDR3 reads CASSLGTGMNTEASF. The CDR3 DNA sequence: TGTGCCAGCAGTTTGGGAACAGGGATGAACACTGAAGCTTCCTTT.

The sample holds many counts of this clonotype. V usage is TRBV12-3 or TRBV12-4 and J usage is TRBJ2-7; 13 nucleotides line up with TRBD2. The CDR3 runs to 16 residues. V trimming: 0 bases; J trimming: 4 bases; junction bases outside the gene matches: 3. CDR3 DNA: TGTGCCAGCAGTTTAGCAGGACTAGCGGGAGTATACGAGCAGTACTTC. It is translated as CASSLAGLAGVYEQYF.

This clonotype was counted a few times. V gene TRBV20-1 combines with J gene TRBJ1-6; 7 bases are a match to TRBD1. The germline V gene encodes CDR1 DFQATT and CDR2 SNEGSKA (reference sequence). The CDR3 is made up of 14 amino acids. V shed 8 bases and J 10 bases; nucleotides not matched to a gene: 14. The CDR3 nucleotides are TGCAGTCCATCAACTTCAGGGGGTCGATCACCCCTCCACTTT. This codes for CSPSTSGGRSPLHF.

The genes are TRBV6-1 and TRBJ2-1; D perhaps matches TRBD1 (5 bases). This CDR3 is 15 amino acids long. Looked up from germline, CDR1 is MNHNS and CDR2 is SASEGT. V was trimmed by 5 bases and J by 2 bases, leaving 13 bases between them. CDR3 nucleotides: TGTGCCAGCAGTCATACAGGTGCCCCCTACAATGAGCAGTTCTTC. Its protein is CASSHTGAPYNEQFF.

This rearrangement joins TRBV28 to TRBJ2-1; D is unresolved. With 6 bases removed from V and 5 bases from J, the gap between germline ends came to 8 bases. The germline gives CDR1 MDHEN, CDR2 SYDVKM. CDR3 length: 12 residues. The CDR3 nucleotides read TGTGCCAGCAGCTCTAACCACAATGAGCAGTTCTTC. Its protein product is CASSSNHNEQFF.

V gene TRBV5-5 combines with J gene TRBJ1-1; 9 nucleotides agree with TRBD1. Trimming removed 5 bases from V and 4 bases from J; junction bases left unmatched: 9. Germline V gives CDR1 SGHKS, CDR2 YYEKEE (reference sequence). CDR3 length: 15 residues. In DNA form, the CDR3 reads TGTGCCAGCAGTCTTTCGACAGGGGGAGGCACTGAAGCTTTCTTT. Amino acids: CASSLSTGGGTEAFF.

This chain uses TRBV9 with TRBJ2-1, with 14 bases that match TRBD2. CDR1 is SGDLS and CDR2 is YYNGEE in the germline V gene. The ends lost 2 bases at V and 7 bases at J; junction bases unmatched: 8. The CDR3 contains 17 residues. The CDR3 protein is CASSVTSGRVGGNEQFF. As DNA, the CDR3 is TGTGCCAGCAGCGTGACTAGCGGGAGGGTAGGGGGAAATGAGCAGTTCTTC.

The sample holds many counts of this clonotype. The chain employs TRBV30 and TRBJ1-3; D gene uncertain. The CDR3 runs 13 residues. V was cut by 3 bases and J by 5 bases, with 11 bases left in between. Per the germline V gene, CDR1 is GTSNPN and CDR2 is SVGIG (reference sequence). In DNA form, the CDR3 reads TGTGCCTGGAGCCTTAACGACCGAAACACCATATATTTT. Its translation is CAWSLNDRNTIYF.

In its sample, this clonotype was seen a few times. The chain combines TRBV27 with TRBJ2-6; tentatively, D is TRBD1 (5 bases). V was cut by 3 bases and J by 3 bases, with 9 bases left in between. The CDR3 is 15 amino acids. Germline V gene lookup returns CDR1 MNHEY and CDR2 SMNVEV (reference sequence). The CDR3 coding sequence is TGTGCCAGCAGTTTGGGGCAGAGTGGGGCCAACGTCCTGACTTTC. Encoded protein: CASSLGQSGANVLTF. Complete variable domain (other parts from reference TRBV27 and TRBJ2-6): EAQVTQNPRYLITVTGKKLTVTCSQNMNHEYMSWYRQDPGLGLRQIYYSMNVEVTDKGDVPEGYKVSRKEKRNFPLILESPSPNQTSLYFCASSLGQSGANVLTFGAGSRLTVL.

The V and J genes are TRBV6-2 or TRBV6-3 and TRBJ2-1; maybe TRBD2 (5 bases). Deletions cut 2 bases from V and 0 bases from J, with 11 bases between. The germline V gene encodes CDR1 MNHEY and CDR2 SVGEGT. CDR3 length: 16 residues. CDR3 sequence reads: CASSYGRGLSYNEQFF. The CDR3 coding sequence is TGTGCCAGCAGTTACGGGAGAGGCCTCTCCTACAATGAGCAGTTCTTC.

This clonotype was detected many times. This chain joins TRBV30 and TRBJ1-1; D perhaps matches TRBD1 (6 bases). Trimming took 4 bases from V and 1 from J, leaving 13 bases between them. Per germline, CDR1 GTSNPN and CDR2 SVGIG (reference sequence). CDR3 size: 14 residues. The CDR3 region has the DNA TGTGCCTGGATTAGGGACATACGGAACACTGAAGCTTTCTTT. Its protein is CAWIRDIRNTEAFF. The full variable domain, completed using reference TRBV30 and TRBJ1-1, is SQTIHQWPATLVQPVGSPLSLECTVEGTSNPNLYWYRQAAGRGLQLLFYSVGIGQISSEVPQNLSASRPQDRQFILSSKKLLLSDSGFYLCAWIRDIRNTEAFFGQGTRLTVV.

The chain is built from TRBV20-1 and TRBJ2-7; D might be TRBD2 (5 bases). Germline CDR1 is DFQATT and CDR2 is SNEGSKA (reference sequence). V lost 2 bases to trimming and J lost 7 bases, with 18 bases between them. This CDR3 spans 14 amino acids. The CDR3 protein is CSARTASFSWEQYF. The DNA for the CDR3 is TGCAGTGCTAGAACGGCTAGCTTCTCCTGGGAGCAGTACTTC.

This clonotype turned up a few times. The chain carries TRBV2 and TRBJ1-4; the D is unclear. The CDR3 is 15 residues long. The V end lost 3 bases, the J end lost 6 bases, and 14 bases lay between the germline ends. Germline lookup yields CDR1 SNHLY and CDR2 FYNNEI. CDR3 residues: CASSDSRVMDEKLFF. In nucleotides, the CDR3 is TGTGCCAGCAGTGATTCTAGGGTAATGGATGAAAAACTGTTTTTT.

CDR3: CASTQGVPYEQYF. As DNA, the CDR3 is TGTGCCAGCACCCAGGGAGTACCCTACGAGCAGTACTTC. The rearrangement uses TRBV12-3 or TRBV12-4 and TRBJ2-7; D may correspond to TRBD1 or TRBD2 (5 bases each). Deletions cut 7 bases from V and 2 bases from J, with 12 bases between. The CDR3 length is 13 residues.

About this clonotype itself: One end of the junction fails to match germline, which may point to a read error. This sequence joins TRBV5-1 and TRBJ1-4, with a possible D match to TRBD1 (5 bases). The CDR3 consists of 15 residues. Germline V CDR1 and CDR2: SGHRS, YFSETQ. CDR3 protein: CANSTGRLTNEKLFF. As DNA, the CDR3 is TGCGCCAACAGCACAGGACGGCTAACTAATGAAAAACTGTTTTTT.

This clonotype was counted many times. The chain has TRBV6-1 and TRBJ1-2, with 7 bases matching TRBD1. The CDR3 consists of 16 residues. Unmatched junction bases numbered 12, after V lost 6 bases and J lost 2 bases. Germline V gene sequence: CDR1 MNHNS, CDR2 SASEGT. CDR3 region: CASRAPPGGRNYGYTF. CDR3 nucleotides: TGTGCCAGCAGAGCACCCCCAGGGGGGAGAAACTATGGCTACACCTTC.

This clonotype was detected only a few times. At one end, the junction sequence differs from germline, possibly due to a read error. The chain has TRBV12-5 and TRBJ2-3; D not resolved. Per the germline V gene, CDR1 is LGHNT and CDR2 is FRNRAP. The CDR3 covers 11 residues. The CDR3 DNA follows: TGTGCTAGTGGTCCAACAGATACGCAATATTTT. Protein: CASGPTDTQYF.

For this clonotype: The junction departs from germline at one end; a sequencing error may be responsible. This chain links TRBV20-1 with TRBJ2-1; 15 bases agree with TRBD2. Germline lookup yields CDR1 DFQATT and CDR2 SNEGSKA (reference sequence). CDR3 length equals 16 residues. The CDR3 coding sequence is TGCAGTGCTACCGGACTAGCGGGAGGGCCGGGGCATGAGCAGCTCTTC. Translating it yields CSATGLAGGPGHEQLF.

The chain uses TRBV24-1 and TRBJ1-3; the match to TRBD1 covers 7 bases. CDR3 length equals 16 residues. The trim removed 4 bases at V and 0 bases at J, leaving 5 bases unmatched. Per germline, CDR1 KGHDR and CDR2 SFDVKD. The CDR3 region has the DNA TGTGCCACCAGTGACCAGGGACAGCACTCTGGAAACACCATATATTTT. Its translation: CATSDQGQHSGNTIYF.

The chain employs TRBV10-1 and TRBJ2-7; possibly TRBD1 for D (6 bases). The CDR3 spans 14 residues. The germline V gene encodes CDR1 WNHNN and CDR2 SYGVQD (reference sequence). Trimming removed 6 bases at V and 3 bases at J, with 15 bases between. CDR3 sequence reads: CASSHLDRSYEQYF. CDR3 DNA: TGCGCCAGCAGCCATCTAGACAGGAGCTACGAGCAGTACTTC.

This clonotype was picked up a small number of times. The genes are TRBV24-1 and TRBJ2-1; 7 positions agree with TRBD1. V dropped 3 bases and J dropped 9; count of bases not matched to a gene: 16. The CDR3 totals 17 residues. Germline V lookup: CDR1 KGHDR, CDR2 SFDVKD. The DNA of the CDR3 is TGTGCCACCAGTGATCCCGTACAGGGGTCCGTTTCAAGTGAGCAGTTCTTC. Its translation: CATSDPVQGSVSSEQFF.

This clonotype appeared many times. V gene TRBV12-3 or TRBV12-4 combines with J gene TRBJ1-2; tentatively, D is TRBD1 (5 bases). The ends were cut back, 8 bases at V and 6 bases at J, with 16 bases in the middle. The CDR3 is 13 residues long. For the CDR3, the DNA is TGTGCCAGCGGATATGGGGGGAGGGATGGCTACACCTTC. It encodes CASGYGGRDGYTF.